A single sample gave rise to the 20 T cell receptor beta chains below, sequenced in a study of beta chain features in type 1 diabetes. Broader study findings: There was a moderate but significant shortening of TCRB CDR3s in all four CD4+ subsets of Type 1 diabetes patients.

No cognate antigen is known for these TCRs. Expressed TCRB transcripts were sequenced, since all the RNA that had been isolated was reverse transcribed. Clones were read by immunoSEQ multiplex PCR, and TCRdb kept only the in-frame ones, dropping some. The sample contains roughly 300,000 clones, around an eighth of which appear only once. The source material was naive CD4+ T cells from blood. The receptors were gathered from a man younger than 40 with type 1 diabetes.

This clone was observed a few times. The CDR3 DNA reads as TGTGCCAGCAGACCCGCCGGGACAGGGAACTACGAGCAGTACTTC. Residues: CASRPAGTGNYEQYF. The V and J genes are TRBV28 and TRBJ2-7, with 9 bases that match TRBD1. The V gene's germline CDR1 is MDHEN and CDR2 SYDVKM. Trimming removed 6 bases from V and 3 bases from J; junction bases left unmatched: 9. The CDR3 covers 15 residues.

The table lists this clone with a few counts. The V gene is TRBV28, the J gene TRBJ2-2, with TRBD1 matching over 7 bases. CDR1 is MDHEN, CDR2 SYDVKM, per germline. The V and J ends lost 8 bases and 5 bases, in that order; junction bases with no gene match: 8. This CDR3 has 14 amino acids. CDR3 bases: TGTGCCAGCGCCCTGGGACAGAGGACCGGGGAGCTGTTTTTT. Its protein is CASALGQRTGELFF.

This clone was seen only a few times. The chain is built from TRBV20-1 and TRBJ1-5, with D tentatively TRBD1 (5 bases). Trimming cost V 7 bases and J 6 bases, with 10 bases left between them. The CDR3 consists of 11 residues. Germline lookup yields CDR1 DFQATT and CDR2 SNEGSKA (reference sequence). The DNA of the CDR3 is TGCAGTGTAGCAGGGATTCAGCCCCAGCATTTT. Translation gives CSVAGIQPQHF.

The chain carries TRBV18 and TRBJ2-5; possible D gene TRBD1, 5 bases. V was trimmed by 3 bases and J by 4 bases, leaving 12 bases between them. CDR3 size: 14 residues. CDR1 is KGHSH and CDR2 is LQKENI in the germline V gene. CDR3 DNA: TGTGCCAGCTCACCCACAGGAATAAGAGAGACCCAGTACTTC. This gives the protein CASSPTGIRETQYF.

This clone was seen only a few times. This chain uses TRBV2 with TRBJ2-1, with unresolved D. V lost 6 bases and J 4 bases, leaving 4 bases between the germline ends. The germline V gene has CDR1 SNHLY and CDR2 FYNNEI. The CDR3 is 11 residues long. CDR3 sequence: CASSRYNEQFF. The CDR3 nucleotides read TGTGCCAGCAGCAGGTACAATGAGCAGTTCTTC.

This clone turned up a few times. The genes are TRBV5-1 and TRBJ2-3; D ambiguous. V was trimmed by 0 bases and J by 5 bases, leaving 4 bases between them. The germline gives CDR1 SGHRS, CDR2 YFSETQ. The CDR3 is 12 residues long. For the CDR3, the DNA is TGCGCCAGCAGCTTGGGAGTAGATACGCAGTATTTT. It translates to CASSLGVDTQYF.

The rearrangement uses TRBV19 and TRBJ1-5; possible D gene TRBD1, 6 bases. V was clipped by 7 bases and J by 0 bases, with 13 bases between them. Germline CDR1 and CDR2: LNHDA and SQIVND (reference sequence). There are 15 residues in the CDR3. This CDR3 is CASIKGDYSNQPQHF. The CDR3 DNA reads TGTGCCAGTATCAAGGGGGATTATAGCAATCAGCCCCAGCATTTT.

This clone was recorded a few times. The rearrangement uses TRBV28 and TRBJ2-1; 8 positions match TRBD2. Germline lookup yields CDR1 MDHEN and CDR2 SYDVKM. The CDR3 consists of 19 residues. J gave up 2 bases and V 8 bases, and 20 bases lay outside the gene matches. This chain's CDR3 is CASHELSGSMGRTYNEQFF. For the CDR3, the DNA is TGTGCCAGCCATGAACTAAGCGGGAGCATGGGTAGGACCTACAATGAGCAGTTCTTC.

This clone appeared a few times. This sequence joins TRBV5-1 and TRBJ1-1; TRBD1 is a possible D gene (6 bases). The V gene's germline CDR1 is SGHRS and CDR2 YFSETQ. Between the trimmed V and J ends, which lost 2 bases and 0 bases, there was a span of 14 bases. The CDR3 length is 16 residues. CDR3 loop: CASSLATGHMNTEAFF. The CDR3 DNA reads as TGCGCCAGCAGCTTAGCGACGGGACACATGAACACTGAAGCTTTCTTT.

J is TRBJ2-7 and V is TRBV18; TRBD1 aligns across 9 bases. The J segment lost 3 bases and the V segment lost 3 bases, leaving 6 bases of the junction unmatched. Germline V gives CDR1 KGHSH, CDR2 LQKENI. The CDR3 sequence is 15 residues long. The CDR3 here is CASSPATGGVYEQYF. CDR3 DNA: TGTGCCAGCTCACCCGCGACAGGGGGGGTCTACGAGCAGTACTTC.

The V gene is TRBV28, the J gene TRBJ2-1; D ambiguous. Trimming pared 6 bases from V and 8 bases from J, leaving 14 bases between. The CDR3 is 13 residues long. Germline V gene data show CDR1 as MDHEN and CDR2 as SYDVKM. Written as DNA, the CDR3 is TGTGCCAGCAGGAGAGAGGTCGCGGATGAGCAGTTCTTC. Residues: CASRREVADEQFF.

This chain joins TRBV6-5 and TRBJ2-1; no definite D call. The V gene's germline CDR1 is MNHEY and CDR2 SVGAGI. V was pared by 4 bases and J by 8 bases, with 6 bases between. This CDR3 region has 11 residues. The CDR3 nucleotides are TGTGCCAGCAGTTTAGTCCATGAGCAGTTCTTC. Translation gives CASSLVHEQFF.

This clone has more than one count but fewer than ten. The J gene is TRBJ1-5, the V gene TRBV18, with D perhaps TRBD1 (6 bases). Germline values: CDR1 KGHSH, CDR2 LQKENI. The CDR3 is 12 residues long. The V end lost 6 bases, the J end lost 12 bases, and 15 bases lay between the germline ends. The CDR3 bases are TGTGCCAGCTCCACCCCAGGGGATGTCCAGCATTTT. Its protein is CASSTPGDVQHF.

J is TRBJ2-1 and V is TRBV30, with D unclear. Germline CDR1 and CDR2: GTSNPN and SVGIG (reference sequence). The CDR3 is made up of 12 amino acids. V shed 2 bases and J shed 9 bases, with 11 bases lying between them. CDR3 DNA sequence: TGTGCCTGGAGTCCTGTATATGTTGAGCAGTTCTTC. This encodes CAWSPVYVEQFF.

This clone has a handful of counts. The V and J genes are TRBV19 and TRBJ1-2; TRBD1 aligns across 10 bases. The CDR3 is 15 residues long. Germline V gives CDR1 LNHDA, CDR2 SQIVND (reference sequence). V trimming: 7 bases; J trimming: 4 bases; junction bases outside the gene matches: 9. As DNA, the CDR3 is TGTGCCAGTAATGACAGGGGGCCTCATTTCTATGGCTACACCTTC. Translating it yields CASNDRGPHFYGYTF.

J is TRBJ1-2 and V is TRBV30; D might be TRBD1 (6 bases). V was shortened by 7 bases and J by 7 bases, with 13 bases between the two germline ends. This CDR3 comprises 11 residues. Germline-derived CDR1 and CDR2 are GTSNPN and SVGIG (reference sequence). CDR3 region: CASSLGGGYTF. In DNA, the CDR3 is TGTGCCTCCTCATTAGGGGGTGGCTACACCTTC.

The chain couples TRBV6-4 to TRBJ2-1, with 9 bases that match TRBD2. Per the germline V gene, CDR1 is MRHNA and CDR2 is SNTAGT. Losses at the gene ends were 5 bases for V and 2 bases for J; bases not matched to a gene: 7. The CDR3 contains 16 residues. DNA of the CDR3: TGTGCCAGCAGTAAATCTAGCGGGGCTACCTACAATGAGCAGTTCTTC. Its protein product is CASSKSSGATYNEQFF.

CDR3 sequence reads: CASSPAEGQGATNYGYTF. In DNA form, the CDR3 reads TGTGCCAGCAGTCCCGCAGAGGGACAGGGGGCAACGAACTATGGCTACACCTTC. The chain combines TRBV28 with TRBJ1-2, with 12 bases matching TRBD1. Germline V gene lookup returns CDR1 MDHEN and CDR2 SYDVKM. V was pared by 5 bases and J by 2 bases, with 12 bases of the junction left unmatched. The CDR3 is 18 residues long.

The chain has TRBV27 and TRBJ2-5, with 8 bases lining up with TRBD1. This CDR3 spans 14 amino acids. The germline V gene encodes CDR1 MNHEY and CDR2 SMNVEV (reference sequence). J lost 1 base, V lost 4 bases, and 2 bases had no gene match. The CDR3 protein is CASSSGQAQETQYF. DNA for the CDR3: TGTGCCAGCAGTTCGGGACAGGCCCAAGAGACCCAGTACTTC.

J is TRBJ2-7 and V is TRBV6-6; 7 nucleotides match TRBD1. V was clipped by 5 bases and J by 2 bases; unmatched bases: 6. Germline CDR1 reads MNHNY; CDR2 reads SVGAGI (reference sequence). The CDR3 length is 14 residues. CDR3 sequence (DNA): TGTGCCAGCAGTGCCGGACAGGAACCCTACGAGCAGTACTTC. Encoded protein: CASSAGQEPYEQYF.